The rows below give T cell receptor beta chains drawn from one sample of a study of shared clonotypes between healthy human individuals. Using immunoSEQ multiplex PCR, the repertoire was profiled, and TCRdb retains in-frame clones only, with some absent. Among hundreds of thousands of clones listed, 90% to 96% were seen once. The sample taken for sequencing was naive CD4+ T cells sorted from blood. These receptors came from a woman in her 30s in good health. The CDR3 runs from the conserved cysteine through the conserved F or W. Fields, in order: V gene, J gene, D gene, clone size, CDR3 DNA, CDR3 protein. A D gene is named only where the DNA matches it firmly. The listing skips clone size in some rows; elsewhere it reads once, few, many or a size class.

TRBV5-1,TRBJ2-6,-,-,TGCGCCAGCAGCTTACCGTTTACTTCTGGGGCCAACGTCCTGACTTTC,CASSLPFTSGANVLTF
TRBV21-1,TRBJ1-3,-,once,TGTGCCTTTGACAGGGTCGGAAACACCATATATTTT,CAFDRVGNTIYF
TRBV6-1,TRBJ2-4,TRBD2,-,TGTGCCAGCAGCACAACCAGCGGGGGCATTCAGTACTTC,CASSTTSGGIQYF
TRBV6-6,TRBJ2-2,-,-,TGTGCCAGCAGTAGGAATCCGGGACAAAGCACCGGGGAGCTGTTTTTT,CASSRNPGQSTGELFF
TRBV4-1,TRBJ2-6,TRBD1,-,TGCGCCAGCAGCCAAGGGACAGGGGGCCTACGAGGGGCCAACGTCCTGACTTTC,CASSQGTGGLRGANVLTF
TRBV6-5,TRBJ2-2,-,-,TGTGCCAGCAGAAGAAATTACAAGAACACCGGGGAGCTGTTTTTT,CASRRNYKNTGELFF
TRBV10-3,TRBJ1-5,TRBD1,-,TGTGCCATCAATCCGGACAGGTATCAGCCCCAGCATTTT,CAINPDRYQPQHF
TRBV5-6,TRBJ2-6,-,once,TGTGCCACGAGGACAGTGTCTGGGGCCAACGTCCTGACTTTC,CATRTVSGANVLTF
TRBV14,TRBJ2-4,-,once,TGTGCCAGCAGCCATGGTCCCACAGGGTGGCTAGGGGACATTCAGTACTTC,CASSHGPTGWLGDIQYF
TRBV5-1,TRBJ2-3,-,-,TGCGCCAGCAGCCCACCTATCGCCCACAGCACAGATACGCAGTATTTT,CASSPPIAHSTDTQYF
TRBV5-4,TRBJ1-2,-,-,TGTGCCAGCAGCTTTTTCATCTGGGACAATAACTATGGCTACACCTTC,CASSFFIWDNNYGYTF
TRBV25-1,TRBJ1-3,-,-,TGTGCCAGCAGTGAGATAGGGGTTTCTGGAAACACCATATATTTT,CASSEIGVSGNTIYF
TRBV2,TRBJ1-1,-,-,TGTGCCAGCAACAAAGACCCTGGAGTCACTGAAGCTTTCTTT,CASNKDPGVTEAFF
TRBV7-2,TRBJ2-7,TRBD2,-,TGTGCCAGCAGCTTAGGTCGGCTAGCGGGAGGGCCGGGGCAGTACTTC,CASSLGRLAGGPGQYF
TRBV2,TRBJ2-3,-,-,TGTGCCAGCACTTGGACCTCAGCCACAGATACGCAGTATTTT,CASTWTSATDTQYF
TRBV21-1,TRBJ2-7,-,once,TGTGCCAGCAGCACGACAGGGCGCGGCGAGCAGTACTTC,CASSTTGRGEQYF
TRBV2,TRBJ1-4,-,-,TGTGCCAGCAGTGAAGGTTTGGGGGGGGAGGAAAAACTGTTTTTT,CASSEGLGGEEKLFF
TRBV23-1,TRBJ1-5,-,-,TGCGCCAGCAGTCGACCCTCAGGGGCGTGTCAGCCCCAGCATTTT,CASSRPSGACQPQHF
TRBV19,TRBJ2-5,TRBD1,-,TGTGCCAGTAGTATAACAGGGGGCTCAGAGACCCAGTACTTC,CASSITGGSETQYF
TRBV11-2,TRBJ2-7,-,once,TGTGCCAGCAGCTTACGACCCAGCTCCTACGAGCAGTACTTC,CASSLRPSSYEQYF
TRBV28,TRBJ2-5,TRBD2,-,TGTGCCAGCACCACCGGGACTAGCGGGAAAGAGACCCAGTACTTC,CASTTGTSGKETQYF
TRBV14,TRBJ2-2,TRBD2,-,TGTGCCAGCAGCCAAAGGGGACTAGCAGTCACCGGGGAGCTGTTTTTT,CASSQRGLAVTGELFF
TRBV11-2,TRBJ2-7,-,-,TGTGCCAGCAGCTTAGCAGGACCGGCGTCCTACGAGCAGTACTTC,CASSLAGPASYEQYF
TRBV18,TRBJ2-7,-,-,TGTGCCAGCTCCCAAAGTTACAGCAACTACGAGCAGTACTTC,CASSQSYSNYEQYF
TRBV28,TRBJ2-3,TRBD2,-,TGTGCCAGCAGTCCGCTAGCGGGGAGCACAGATACGCAGTATTTT,CASSPLAGSTDTQYF
TRBV29-1,TRBJ1-1,-,-,TGCAGCGTCAGACAGGCCGCTGAAGCTTTCTTT,CSVRQAAEAFF